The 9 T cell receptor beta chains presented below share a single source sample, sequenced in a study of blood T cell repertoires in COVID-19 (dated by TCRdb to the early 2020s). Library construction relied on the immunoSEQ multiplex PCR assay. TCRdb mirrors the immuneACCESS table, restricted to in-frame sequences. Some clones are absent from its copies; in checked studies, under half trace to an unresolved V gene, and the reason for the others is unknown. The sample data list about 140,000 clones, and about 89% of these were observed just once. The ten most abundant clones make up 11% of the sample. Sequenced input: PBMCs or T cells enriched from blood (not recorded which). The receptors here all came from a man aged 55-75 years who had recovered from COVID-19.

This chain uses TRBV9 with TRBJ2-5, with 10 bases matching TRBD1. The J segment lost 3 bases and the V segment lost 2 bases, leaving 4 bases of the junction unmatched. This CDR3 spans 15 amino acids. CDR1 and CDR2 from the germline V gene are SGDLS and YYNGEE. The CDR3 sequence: CASSVPGTGEETQYF. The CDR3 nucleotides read TGTGCCAGCAGCGTCCCCGGGACAGGGGAAGAGACCCAGTACTTC.

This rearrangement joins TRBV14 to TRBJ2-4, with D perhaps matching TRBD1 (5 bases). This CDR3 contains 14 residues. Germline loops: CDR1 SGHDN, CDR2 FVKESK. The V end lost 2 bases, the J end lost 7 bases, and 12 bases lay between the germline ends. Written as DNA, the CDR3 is TGTGCCAGCAGCCAATGGCAGGGAACTAACATTCAGTACTTC. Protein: CASSQWQGTNIQYF.

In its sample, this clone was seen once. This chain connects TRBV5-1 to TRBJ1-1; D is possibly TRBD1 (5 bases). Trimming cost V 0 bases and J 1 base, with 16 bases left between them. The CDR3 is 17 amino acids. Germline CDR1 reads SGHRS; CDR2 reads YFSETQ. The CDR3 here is CASSLALQGGPNTEAFF. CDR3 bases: TGCGCCAGCAGCTTGGCGTTGCAGGGAGGCCCGAACACTGAAGCTTTCTTT.

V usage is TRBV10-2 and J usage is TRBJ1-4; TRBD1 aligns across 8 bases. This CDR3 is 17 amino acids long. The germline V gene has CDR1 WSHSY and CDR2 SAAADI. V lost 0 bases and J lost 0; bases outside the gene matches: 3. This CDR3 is CASSESGRGPTNEKLFF. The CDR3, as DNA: TGCGCCAGCAGTGAGTCTGGCAGGGGGCCAACTAATGAAAAACTGTTTTTT.

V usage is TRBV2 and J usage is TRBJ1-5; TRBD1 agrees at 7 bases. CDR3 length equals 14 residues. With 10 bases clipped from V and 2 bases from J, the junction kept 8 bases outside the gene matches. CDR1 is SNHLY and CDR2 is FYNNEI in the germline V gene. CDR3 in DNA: TGTGCCACCAGGCGGACAGGCCGCAATCAGCCCCAGCATTTT. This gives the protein CATRRTGRNQPQHF.

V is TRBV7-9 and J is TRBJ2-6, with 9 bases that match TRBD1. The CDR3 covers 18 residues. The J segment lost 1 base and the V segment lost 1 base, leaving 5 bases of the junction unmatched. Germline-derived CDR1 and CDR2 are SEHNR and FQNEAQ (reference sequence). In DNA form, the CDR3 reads TGTGCCAGCAGCTTAGGGGACAGGGTTTTTTCTGGGGCCAACGTCCTGACTTTC. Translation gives CASSLGDRVFSGANVLTF.

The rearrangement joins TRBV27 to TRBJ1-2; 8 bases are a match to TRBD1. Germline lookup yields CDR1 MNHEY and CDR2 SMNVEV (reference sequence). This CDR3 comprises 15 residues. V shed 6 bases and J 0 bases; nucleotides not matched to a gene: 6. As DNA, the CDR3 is TGTGCCAGCAGCCTTCGACAGGGGACTAACTATGGCTACACCTTC. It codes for CASSLRQGTNYGYTF.

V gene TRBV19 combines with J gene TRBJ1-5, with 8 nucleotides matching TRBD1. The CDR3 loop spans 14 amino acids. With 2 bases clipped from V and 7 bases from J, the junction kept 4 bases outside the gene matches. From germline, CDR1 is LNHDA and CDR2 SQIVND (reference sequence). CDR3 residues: CASSIWTGHQPQHF. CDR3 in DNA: TGTGCCAGTAGTATATGGACAGGGCACCAGCCCCAGCATTTT. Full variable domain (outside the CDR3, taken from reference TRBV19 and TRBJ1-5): DGGITQSPKYLFRKEGQNVTLSCEQNLNHDAMYWYRQDPGQGLRLIYYSQIVNDFQKGDIAEGYSVSREKKESFPLTVTSAQKNPTAFYLCASSIWTGHQPQHFGDGTRLSIL.

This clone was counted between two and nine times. The CDR3 nucleotides are TGTGCCAGCAGCGCCCGGGACACTACCGAAGCTTTCTTT. Its translation: CASSARDTTEAFF. The chain carries TRBV9 and TRBJ1-1; D is possibly TRBD1 (6 bases). Trimming shortened V by 3 bases and J by 8 bases, and 14 bases separated the two germline ends. This CDR3 contains 13 residues. CDR1 and CDR2 from the germline V gene are SGDLS and YYNGEE.